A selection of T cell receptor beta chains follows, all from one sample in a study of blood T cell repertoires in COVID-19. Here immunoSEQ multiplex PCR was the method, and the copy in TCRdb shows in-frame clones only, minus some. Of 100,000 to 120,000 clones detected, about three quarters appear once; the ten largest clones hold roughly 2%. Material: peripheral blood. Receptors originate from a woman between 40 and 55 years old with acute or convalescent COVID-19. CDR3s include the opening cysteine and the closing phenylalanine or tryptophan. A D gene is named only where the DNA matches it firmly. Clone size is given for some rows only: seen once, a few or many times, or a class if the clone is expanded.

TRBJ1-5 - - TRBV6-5 TGTGCCAGCAAGGGGGATCAGCCCCAGCATTTT CASKGDQPQHF
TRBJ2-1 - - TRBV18 TGTGCCAGCTCACCACAGGGACATAGAATCCCCAATGAGCAGTTCTTC CASSPQGHRIPNEQFF
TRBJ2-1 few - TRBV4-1 TGCGCCAGCAGCCAAGTTGGCGGCCTCTACAATGAGCAGTTCTTC CASSQVGGLYNEQFF
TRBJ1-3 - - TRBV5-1 TGCGCCAGCAGCTTGGGGAGCTCTGGAAACACCATATATTTT CASSLGSSGNTIYF
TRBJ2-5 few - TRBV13 TGTGCCAGCAGCTTAACAAAACAAGAGACCCAGTACTTC CASSLTKQETQYF
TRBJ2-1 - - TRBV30 TGTGCCTGGAGTGGGACGTCTTCGGACAGCAATGAGCAGTTCTTC CAWSGTSSDSNEQFF
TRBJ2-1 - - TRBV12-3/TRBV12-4 TGTGCCAGCAGTTTCGGAGGAAGAGGTGAGCAGTTCTTC CASSFGGRGEQFF
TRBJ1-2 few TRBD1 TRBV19 TGTGCCAGTAGTATTCAGGGACAGCCATATGGCTACACCTTC CASSIQGQPYGYTF
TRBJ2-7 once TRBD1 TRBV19 TGTGCCAGTAGTATAGAGGGACAGGGGGGACCCTACGAGCAGTACTTC CASSIEGQGGPYEQYF
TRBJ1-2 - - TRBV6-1 TGTGCCAGCAGTGAATTCATCGGGGGATTGGATGGCTACACCTTC CASSEFIGGLDGYTF
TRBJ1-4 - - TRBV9 TGTGCCAGCAGCGTATCTGTCAGGGTAGACGAAAAACTGTTTTTT CASSVSVRVDEKLFF
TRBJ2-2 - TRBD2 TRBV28 TGTGCCAGCAGTTTAGTTGGCGGGGGGGCGACCGGGGAGCTGTTTTTT CASSLVGGGATGELFF
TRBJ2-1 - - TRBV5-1 TGCGCCAGCAGCAAAACAGGGATAAATGAGCAGTTCTTC CASSKTGINEQFF
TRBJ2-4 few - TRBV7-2 TGTGCCAGCAGCTTAGGGAGGGGGCTGGAAAACATTCAGTACTTC CASSLGRGLENIQYF
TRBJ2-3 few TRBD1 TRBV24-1 TGTGCCACCAGTGACCCGACAGGGTTGCACACAGATACGCAGTATTTT CATSDPTGLHTDTQYF
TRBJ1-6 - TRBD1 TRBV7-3 TGTGCCAGCAGTCGGACAGGGAAATCACCCCTCCACTTT CASSRTGKSPLHF
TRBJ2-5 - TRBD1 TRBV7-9 TGTGCCAGCAGCTTAGGCAGGGGGCTTATAGAGACCCAGTACTTC CASSLGRGLIETQYF
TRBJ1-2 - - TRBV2 TGTGCCACGACTGCTGCGACAGGAGCTGGGGGCTACACCTTC CATTAATGAGGYTF
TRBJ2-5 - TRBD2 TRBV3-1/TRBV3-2 TGTGCCAGCAGCCGGACTAGCGGGGGTAGACAAGAGACCCAGTACTTC CASSRTSGGRQETQYF
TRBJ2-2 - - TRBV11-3 TGTGCCAGCAGCTTCGGGGATGGGGACACCGGGGAGCTGTTTTTT CASSFGDGDTGELFF
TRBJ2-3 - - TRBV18 TGTGCCAGCTCCGGACAAGCGAGCACAGATACGCAGTATTTT CASSGQASTDTQYF
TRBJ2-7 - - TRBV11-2 TGTGCCAGCAGCTACCGCCGGGACTCAGCCTACGAGCAGTACTTC CASSYRRDSAYEQYF
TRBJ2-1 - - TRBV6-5 TGTGCCAGCACCGAGGATTTCTACAATGAGCAGTTCTTC CASTEDFYNEQFF
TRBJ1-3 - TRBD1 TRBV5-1 TGCGCCAGCAGCACCGGACAGGGGGCGAATGAGTACAGAAACACCATATATTTT CASSTGQGANEYRNTIYF
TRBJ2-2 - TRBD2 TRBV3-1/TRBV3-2 TGTGCCAGCAGCTTGCGCGGGGGTACCGGGGAGCTGTTTTTT CASSLRGGTGELFF
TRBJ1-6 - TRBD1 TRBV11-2 TGTGCCAGCACTTCGACGACAGGGTCTAATTCACCCCTCCACTTT CASTSTTGSNSPLHF
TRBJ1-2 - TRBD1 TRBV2 TGTGCCAGCAGTGAAGCACAGGGGTTGTATGGCTACACCTTC CASSEAQGLYGYTF
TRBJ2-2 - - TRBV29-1 TGCAGCGTTGGGACAGTGAACACCGGGGAGCTGTTTTTT CSVGTVNTGELFF
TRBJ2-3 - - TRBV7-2 TGTGCCAGCAGCGAGGGGGTTAGCACAGATACGCAGTATTTT CASSEGVSTDTQYF
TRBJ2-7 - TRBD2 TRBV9 TGTGCCAGCAGCGCGCGCCGGACTAGCGGTCCCTACGAGCAGTACTTC CASSARRTSGPYEQYF
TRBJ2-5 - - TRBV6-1 TGTGCCAGCAGTGAATGGCCAATAGAGACCCAGTACTTC CASSEWPIETQYF
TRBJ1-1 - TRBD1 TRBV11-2 TGTGCCAACCCGGCCTGGACAGGGGGCTTGAACACTGAAGCTTTCTTT CANPAWTGGLNTEAFF
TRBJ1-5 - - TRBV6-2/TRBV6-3 TGTGCCAGCAGCTCCGGACAGCTTAATCAGCCCCAGCATTTT CASSSGQLNQPQHF
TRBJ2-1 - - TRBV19 TGTGCCAGCTCAGCCCGAGGAGGGAGCTCCTACAATGAGCAGTTCTTC CASSARGGSSYNEQFF
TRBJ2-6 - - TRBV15 TGTGCCACCAGCAGAGGGCAGGGTTCCTCTGGGGCCAACGTCCTGACTTTC CATSRGQGSSGANVLTF
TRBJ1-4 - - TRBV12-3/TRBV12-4 TGTGCCAGCAGTTTGGGGGGGGACGAAAAACTGTTTTTT CASSLGGDEKLFF
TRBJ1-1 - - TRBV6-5 TGTGCCAGCTTAGAACGGTTTAACACTGAAGCTTTCTTT CASLERFNTEAFF
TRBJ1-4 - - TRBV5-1 TGCGCCAGCAGCCCCCAAGGACAGCATAATGAAAAACTGTTTTTT CASSPQGQHNEKLFF
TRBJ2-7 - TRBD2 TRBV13 TGTGCCAGCAGCCAACCGGGACTAGGGGTCGAGCAGTACTTC CASSQPGLGVEQYF
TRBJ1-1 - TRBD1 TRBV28 TGTGCCAGCAGAAGACCGACAGGGGTTGACACTGAAGCTTTCTTT CASRRPTGVDTEAFF
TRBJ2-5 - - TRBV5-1 TGCGCCAGCAGCTTGGAAGCGGCAGGGACTGGGGAGACCCAGTACTTC CASSLEAAGTGETQYF
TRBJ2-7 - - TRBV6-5 TGTGCCAGCAGTCGGACAGCGAGCTCCTACGAGCAGTACTTC CASSRTASSYEQYF
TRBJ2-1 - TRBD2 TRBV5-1 TGCGCCAGCAGCTTGGACCTAGCGGGGGCCTACAATGAGCAGTTCTTC CASSLDLAGAYNEQFF
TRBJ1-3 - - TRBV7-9 TGTGCCAGCAGCTTTCCTTTGGCAGGCGGGGGAAACACCATATATTTT CASSFPLAGGGNTIYF
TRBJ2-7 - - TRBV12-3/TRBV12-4 TGTGCCAGCCGTCGGGGTTCGGGCGAGCAGTACTTC CASRRGSGEQYF